This TCR beta chain was captured in a study of blood T cells in healthy people across ages. Study conclusions and caveats: A roughly linear fall in TCR beta diversity per million T cells was seen with increasing age.

This clonotype has just a few counts. The antigen is not known. Drawing of peripheral blood yielded approximately 10 milliliters from each donor. A minimum of 6 micrograms of total RNA was extracted per sample. In germline, CDR1 is MNHEY, CDR2 SVGAGI. The V end lost 0 bases, the J end lost 2 bases, and 17 bases lay between the germline ends. This CDR3 comprises 18 residues. Then a second PCR, running about 7 to 11 cycles, was carried out with a sample-barcoded 5' primer and a J-beta primer mix. One entry per CDR3 protein results from TCRdb running MiXCR on the 5' RACE reads. The sample lists approximately 1,000,000 distinct CDR3 sequences; 35% to 40% were seen once.

The source of this sequence is a man younger than 35 in good health. The genes are TRBV6-5 and TRBJ2-1; D not resolved. Source material: blood. For the CDR3, the DNA is TGTGCCAGCAGTTACTCCCCCCCCAAGGACGTCACCTACAATGAGCAGTTCTTC. Translating it yields CASSYSPPKDVTYNEQFF.